This entry lists 23 T cell receptor beta chains sequenced from one sample in a study of blood T cell repertoires in COVID-19. The data were produced by immunoSEQ multiplex PCR, yet TCRdb's version contains in-frame clones alone and is incomplete. This sample has approximately 300,000 clones, with approximately 81% found just once. Sequences were obtained from PBMCs or T cells enriched from blood (not recorded which). The receptors were sampled from a woman in her twenties or thirties who had been exposed to COVID-19.

The chain is built from TRBV3-1 (or the pseudogene TRBV3-2) and TRBJ1-5; 7 positions match TRBD1. Germline V lookup: CDR1 LGHDT, CDR2 YNNKEL (reference sequence). This CDR3 has 15 residues. Unmatched junction bases numbered 7, after V lost 2 bases and J lost 6 bases. CDR3 nucleotides: TGTGCCAGCAGCCAAAATTCTCAGGGGGGTCAGCCCCAGCATTTT. It translates to CASSQNSQGGQPQHF.

The rearrangement joins TRBV11-2 to TRBJ2-2; D not resolved. The V gene's germline CDR1 is SGHAT and CDR2 FQNNGV. The V end lost 4 bases, the J end lost 3 bases, and 9 bases lay between the germline ends. The CDR3 loop spans 14 amino acids. The chain's CDR3 is CASSSGQHTGELFF. The CDR3 DNA reads TGTGCCAGCAGCTCAGGCCAGCACACCGGGGAGCTGTTTTTT.

The CDR3 region has the DNA TGTGCCAGCAGTCGCCCCAGGGGGCTGAATGAAAAACTGTTTTTT. Translating gives CASSRPRGLNEKLFF. This chain connects TRBV28 to TRBJ1-4; 8 nucleotides match TRBD1. The junction had 7 bases not matched to a gene; V was cut back by 5 bases and J by 5 bases. CDR3 size: 15 residues. Germline lookup yields CDR1 MDHEN and CDR2 SYDVKM.

The chain employs TRBV25-1 and TRBJ2-1; possible D gene TRBD2, 6 bases. CDR1 and CDR2 (germline): MGHDK, SYGVNS. The ends were cut back, 3 bases at V and 7 bases at J, with 16 bases in the middle. This CDR3 is 15 amino acids long. CDR3 DNA: TGTGCCAGCAGTGAGGGAGGCACGCCCTGGAATGAGCAGTTCTTC. It is translated as CASSEGGTPWNEQFF.

This chain links TRBV29-1 with TRBJ1-2, with D unclear. The CDR3 is 13 amino acids. V was cut by 3 bases and J by 5 bases, with 13 bases left in between. Germline CDR1 SQVTM, CDR2 ANQGSEA. This CDR3 is CSVDRGSRYGYTF. The CDR3 region has the DNA TGCAGCGTTGACCGAGGATCTCGATATGGCTACACCTTC.

V is TRBV5-6 and J is TRBJ2-5; tentatively, D is TRBD2 (5 bases). Per germline, CDR1 SGHDT and CDR2 YYEEEE. There are 14 residues in the CDR3. Trimming removed 0 bases from V and 4 bases from J, with 10 bases in between. CDR3 in amino acids: CASSLVGGRETQYF. Here the CDR3 DNA reads TGTGCCAGCAGCTTGGTTGGTGGGAGAGAGACCCAGTACTTC.

The V call is TRBV7-3, the J call TRBJ2-2, with 9 bases aligning to TRBD2. V was pared by 5 bases and J by 4 bases, with 14 bases of the junction left unmatched. The germline gives CDR1 SGHTA, CDR2 FQGTGA. The CDR3 has 18 residues. CDR3 DNA: TGTGCCAGCAGCCACTCCCAAGCGGGGGGCCTTATCACCGGGGAGCTGTTTTTT. This gives the protein CASSHSQAGGLITGELFF.

This clone has a count of ten or more. The chain links TRBV27 to TRBJ1-1; no reliable D call. The germline V gene has CDR1 MNHEY and CDR2 SMNVEV (reference sequence). The CDR3 contains 14 residues. V was cut by 6 bases and J by 5 bases, with 16 bases left in between. This CDR3 reads CASSLFRVETEAFF. As DNA, the CDR3 is TGTGCCAGCAGCCTATTCCGGGTTGAGACTGAAGCTTTCTTT.

The chain joins TRBV6-1 to TRBJ2-1; possibly TRBD1 for D (5 bases). Germline V CDR1 and CDR2: MNHNS, SASEGT. The CDR3 extends over 13 amino acids. The V gene lost 2 bases and the J gene lost 8 bases, with 10 bases spanning the gap. The CDR3 coding sequence is TGTGCCAGCAGTGAAACTGACAGCCATGAGCAGTTCTTC. As protein: CASSETDSHEQFF.

This sequence joins TRBV4-1 and TRBJ2-1, with TRBD1 matching over 7 bases. The CDR3 is made up of 13 amino acids. Germline CDR1 is MGHRA and CDR2 is YSYEKL. J gave up 9 bases and V 6 bases, and 8 bases lay outside the gene matches. The CDR3 region is CASRLTGVSEQFF. CDR3 DNA sequence: TGCGCCAGCAGACTTACAGGGGTAAGTGAGCAGTTCTTC.

In the case of this clone: At one boundary the junction diverges from the germline segment, which might be a read error. This chain uses TRBV7-7 with TRBJ2-2; possibly TRBD2 for D (5 bases). The CDR3 sequence is 15 residues long. Germline CDR1 SSHAT, CDR2 FNYEAQ (reference sequence). DNA of the CDR3: TGTGCTAGCAGCCAGGCCGGGGTGGGAACCGGGGAGCTGTTTTTT. Translated, it gives CASSQAGVGTGELFF.

The chain employs TRBV10-3 and TRBJ1-3, with 10 bases lining up with TRBD1. The ends lost 4 bases at V and 14 bases at J; junction bases unmatched: 8. Germline CDR1 is ENHRY and CDR2 is SYGVKD. This CDR3 contains 13 residues. This chain's CDR3 is CAISVQGDRGLYF. CDR3 nucleotides: TGTGCCATCAGTGTACAAGGCGACAGGGGGCTATATTTT.

The chain combines TRBV11-2 with TRBJ2-7; 13 bases line up with TRBD2. J was trimmed by 6 bases and V by 5 bases; bases with no gene match: 7. This CDR3 comprises 15 residues. The V gene's germline CDR1 is SGHAT and CDR2 FQNNGV. CDR3 in DNA: TGTGCCAGCAGCCGTGACAGACTAGCGGGGGGCGAGCAGTACTTC. Residues: CASSRDRLAGGEQYF.

The chain recombines TRBV18 with TRBJ1-4; TRBD1 matches 7 bases. The CDR3 is 14 amino acids. V lost 3 bases and J lost 5; bases outside the gene matches: 3. Germline CDR1 is KGHSH and CDR2 is LQKENI. This CDR3 is CASSPARGNEKLFF. The CDR3 bases are TGTGCCAGCTCACCCGCCAGGGGGAATGAAAAACTGTTTTTT.

The chain links TRBV27 to TRBJ2-3; a possible D gene is TRBD2 (6 bases). In germline, CDR1 is MNHEY, CDR2 SMNVEV (reference sequence). Trimming took off 3 bases at V and 7 bases at J, with 17 bases between the two ends. CDR3 size: 15 residues. The CDR3 nucleotides read TGTGCCAGCAGTTTTCTGGTTGGAGGGATGTATACGCAGTATTTT. Protein sequence: CASSFLVGGMYTQYF.

The chain links TRBV19 to TRBJ2-1, with a tentative D call TRBD1 (6 bases). This CDR3 comprises 13 residues. The ends were cut back, 9 bases at V and 3 bases at J, with 12 bases in the middle. Germline V CDR1 and CDR2: LNHDA, SQIVND (reference sequence). The CDR3 is CASKPDSYNEQFF. The CDR3 DNA reads TGTGCCAGCAAGCCGGACAGCTACAATGAGCAGTTCTTC.

The chain uses TRBV12-3 or TRBV12-4 and TRBJ2-1; D might be TRBD1 (5 bases). Trimming pared 3 bases from V and 9 bases from J, leaving 12 bases between. The CDR3 extends over 13 amino acids. As DNA, the CDR3 is TGTGCCAGCAGTTTGTCAGGGCCCGGTGAGCAGTTCTTC. Protein sequence: CASSLSGPGEQFF.

The V and J genes are TRBV2 and TRBJ2-1; 8 bases fit TRBD2. Trimming at V came to 1 base and at J to 4 bases, leaving 9 bases not matched to a gene. Per the germline V gene, CDR1 is SNHLY and CDR2 is FYNNEI. This CDR3 is 17 amino acids long. CDR3 DNA: TGTGCCAGCAGTGAAGAGGGAGCGGGAGTAGGATACAATGAGCAGTTCTTC. Its translation is CASSEEGAGVGYNEQFF.

The chain has TRBV5-1 and TRBJ2-1; 12 bases are a match to TRBD2. The CDR3 spans 13 residues. With 5 bases clipped from V and 6 bases from J, the junction kept 0 bases outside the gene matches. Germline CDR1 SGHRS, CDR2 YFSETQ. DNA of the CDR3: TGCGCCAGCAGACTAGCGGGAGGCAATGAGCAGTTCTTC. Translated, it gives CASRLAGGNEQFF.

The CDR3 DNA reads TGTGCCAGCAGCTTCTTAGGTTTTGACAGGGCAGAGGGGTCGGGCACTGAAGCTTTCTTT. Its translation is CASSFLGFDRAEGSGTEAFF. The chain has TRBV11-3 and TRBJ1-1, with 7 bases aligning to TRBD1. CDR1 is SGHNT and CDR2 is YENEEA in the germline V gene. The CDR3 runs to 20 residues. V was clipped by 3 bases and J by 4 bases; unmatched bases: 23.

V is TRBV30 and J is TRBJ2-5; TRBD2 matches at 10 bases. The CDR3 spans 15 residues. The germline gives CDR1 GTSNPN, CDR2 SVGIG (reference sequence). V lost 4 bases, J lost 4 bases, and 9 bases stayed unmatched. Here the CDR3 DNA reads TGTGCCTGGACGGGTCAGCGGGGGGGCGGAGAGACCCAGTACTTC. Translated, it gives CAWTGQRGGGETQYF.

This chain uses TRBV14 with TRBJ1-1, with a possible D match to TRBD1 (6 bases). Germline V CDR1 and CDR2: SGHDN, FVKESK. The CDR3 totals 14 residues. V gave up 2 bases and J gave up 4 bases, with 11 bases separating them. The CDR3 coding sequence is TGTGCCAGCAGCCAATGGACAGTTAGCACTGAAGCTTTCTTT. Translating it yields CASSQWTVSTEAFF. Supplemented by reference TRBV14 and TRBJ1-1, the full variable domain reads EAGVTQFPSHSVIEKGQTVTLRCDPISGHDNLYWYRRVMGKEIKFLLHFVKESKQDESGMPNNRFLAERTGGTYSTLKVQPAELEDSGVYFCASSQWTVSTEAFFGQGTRLTVV.

V gene TRBV5-8 combines with J gene TRBJ1-5, with a tentative D call TRBD1 (5 bases). CDR1 is SGHTS, CDR2 YDEGEE, per germline. This CDR3 comprises 14 residues. V was cut by 0 bases and J by 6 bases, with 10 bases left in between. CDR3 sequence: CASSLVPGIQPQHF. CDR3 nucleotide sequence: TGTGCCAGCAGCTTGGTCCCAGGGATTCAGCCCCAGCATTTT.